Detailed here is one TCR beta chain. Its antigen is undetermined. The sample belongs to a study of cytomegalovirus exposure and HLA in healthy donors. Study-wide findings and caveats: As confirmed in vitro, a few CMV-associated chains were specific for CMV antigens.

The V gene end was trimmed by 5 bases and the J gene end by 7 bases; junction bases not matched to a gene: 13. The CDR3 is 16 amino acids. Germline CDR1 SGHRS, CDR2 YFSETQ. The method was immunoSEQ multiplex PCR; TCRdb's version includes in-frame clones alone and lacks a portion of them. The repertoire includes around 150,000 clones, 70% to 90% of them detected once, and 2.5% to 4% sits in the top ten. The chain uses TRBV5-1 and TRBJ2-1; TRBD2 matches at 9 bases. Material: PBMCs. This receptor was obtained from a woman aged 18-29 years in good health and CMV-seropositive. The CDR3 protein is CASSRAGGPGLNEQFF. The DNA for the CDR3 is TGCGCCAGCAGTCGAGCGGGAGGCCCGGGGCTGAATGAGCAGTTCTTC.